What follows are 31 T cell receptor beta chains derived from one specimen sequenced in a study of vaccination and CD4 T cells after COVID-19. Scientists ran DNA taken from cultured CD4+ T cells through the Oncomine TCR Beta short-read assay for sequencing. TCRdb reanalysed the PCR reads using MiXCR and keeps one entry per CDR3 protein. The data show just under 20,000 distinct CDR3 sequences, with 52% seen just once and 8% to 10% held by the top ten. Treatment: approximately 10-day PBMC culture with coronavirus spike peptide pools or control peptides (ViraFEST assay). For these receptors, no antigen is known. The sample was CD4+ T cells from blood, cultured in vitro. The receptors come from a human donor who had recovered from COVID-19.

This clonotype was seen more than once but under ten times. The DNA is omitted, as the CDR3 cannot be located on it reliably, and the CDR3 follows TCRdb's listing. The chain has TRBV7-5 and TRBJ2-5. TRBV7-5 is annotated as a pseudogene. The CDR3 is 12 residues long, ends included. CDR3: CISVPDWGTQYF.

This clonotype was detected only a few times. The chain couples TRBV20-1 to TRBJ2-2; 7 bases line up with TRBD1. CDR3 length equals 15 residues. Trimming took 6 bases from V and 2 from J; bases not matched to a gene: 9. Germline values: CDR1 DFQATT, CDR2 SNEGSKA (reference sequence). This CDR3 is CSAPNRGTNTGELFF. CDR3 DNA sequence: TGCAGTGCCCCGAACAGGGGCACAAACACCGGGGAGCTGTTTTTT.

The CDR3: CASRTGAIVNTEAFF. CDR3 in DNA: TGTGCCAGCCGGACAGGGGCAATAGTGAACACTGAAGCTTTCTTT. This chain joins TRBV28 and TRBJ1-1, with 9 bases identical to TRBD1. This CDR3 is 15 amino acids long. The V segment lost 8 bases and the J segment 0 bases; nucleotides outside the gene matches: 7. From germline, CDR1 is MDHEN and CDR2 SYDVKM.

This sequence joins TRBV7-8 and TRBJ2-2, with D maybe TRBD1 (5 bases). Germline CDR1 and CDR2: SGHVS and FQNEAQ. Trimming pared 5 bases from V and 1 base from J, leaving 14 bases between. The CDR3 runs to 16 residues. CDR3 in DNA: TGTGCCAGCAGCCCCAATCAGGGAATGAACACCGGGGAGCTGTTTTTT. Translated, it gives CASSPNQGMNTGELFF.

There are a few counts of this clonotype. The chain recombines TRBV30 with TRBJ1-2, with TRBD1 identical over 7 bases. Germline V gives CDR1 GTSNPN, CDR2 SVGIG (reference sequence). J was trimmed by 7 bases and V by 5 bases; bases with no gene match: 7. This CDR3 has 12 residues. This chain's CDR3 is CAWSGQAGGYTF. CDR3 DNA: TGTGCCTGGTCCGGACAGGCGGGTGGCTACACCTTC.

The rearrangement joins TRBV6-2 or TRBV6-3 to TRBJ2-1; D uncertain. CDR1 is MNHEY, CDR2 SVGEGT, per germline. The CDR3 extends over 11 amino acids. Trimming shortened V by 7 bases and J by 4 bases, and 5 bases separated the two germline ends. CDR3 nucleotide sequence: TGTGCCAGCAACAATTACAATGAGCAGTTCTTC. Protein sequence: CASNNYNEQFF.

The V call is TRBV7-9, the J call TRBJ2-5; 11 bases align to TRBD2. J gave up 4 bases and V 5 bases, and 6 bases lay outside the gene matches. This CDR3 contains 15 residues. Germline V gene sequence: CDR1 SEHNR, CDR2 FQNEAQ (reference sequence). DNA for the CDR3: TGTGCCAGCAGCACCCGACTAGCGGGAAGAGAGACCCAGTACTTC. This gives the protein CASSTRLAGRETQYF.

This chain links TRBV5-1 with TRBJ2-5; 7 positions match TRBD2. Trimming took 3 bases from V and 4 from J; bases not matched to a gene: 6. This CDR3 has 14 amino acids. Germline-derived CDR1 and CDR2 are SGHRS and YFSETQ. The CDR3 region is CASSSAGVGETQYF. DNA for the CDR3: TGCGCCAGCAGCTCGGCGGGGGTGGGAGAGACCCAGTACTTC.

This clonotype was detected only a few times. This chain uses TRBV6-4 with TRBJ2-6, with a tentative D call TRBD1 (6 bases). Trimming removed 5 bases at V and 2 bases at J, with 10 bases between. CDR3 size: 15 residues. Germline lookup yields CDR1 MRHNA and CDR2 SNTAGT. The CDR3 spells CASSTTGTGANVLTF. The CDR3, as DNA: TGTGCCAGCAGTACTACAGGGACTGGGGCCAACGTCCTGACTTTC.

This clonotype was counted a single time. This chain uses TRBV28 with TRBJ1-5; 9 bases align to TRBD1. The CDR3 sequence is 15 residues long. Trimming took 4 bases from V and 7 from J; bases not matched to a gene: 8. CDR1 is MDHEN, CDR2 SYDVKM, per germline. CDR3 sequence: CASSSGTGMGQPQHF. Here the CDR3 DNA reads TGTGCCAGCAGTTCCGGGACAGGGATGGGACAGCCCCAGCATTTT.

In its sample, this clonotype was seen a few times. The V and J genes are TRBV5-1 and TRBJ2-7; 9 bases are a match to TRBD2. Germline CDR1 reads SGHRS; CDR2 reads YFSETQ. Unmatched junction bases numbered 7, after V lost 1 base and J lost 5 bases. The CDR3 has 15 amino acids. The CDR3, as DNA: TGCGCCAGCAGCTTGCCGCGCGGGACTAGCAACGAGCAGTACTTC. Translating gives CASSLPRGTSNEQYF.

This clonotype was seen just once. The chain uses TRBV6-5 and TRBJ1-5, with TRBD1 as a possible D gene (6 bases). This CDR3 comprises 15 residues. The germline V gene encodes CDR1 MNHEY and CDR2 SVGAGI. The V end was cut by 4 bases, the J end by 7 bases, with 17 bases between. This chain's CDR3 is CASSSHTQGSQPQHF. CDR3 DNA: TGTGCCAGCAGTTCCCATACCCAGGGGAGCCAGCCCCAGCATTTT.

The J gene is TRBJ2-3, the V gene TRBV27; 7 positions agree with TRBD1. Germline CDR1 and CDR2: MNHEY and SMNVEV (reference sequence). This CDR3 is built from 15 residues. Trimming at V came to 6 bases and at J to 5 bases, leaving 11 bases not matched to a gene. The CDR3 coding sequence is TGTGCCAGCAGGGAATATGACAGGGCGGGAGATACGCAGTATTTT. Its translation: CASREYDRAGDTQYF.

This sequence joins TRBV7-8 and TRBJ1-3; 9 positions match TRBD1. Germline CDR1 is SGHVS and CDR2 is FQNEAQ. This CDR3 contains 16 residues. J lost 4 bases, V lost 6 bases, and 10 bases had no gene match. CDR3 loop: CASSSITTGGGNTIYF. The CDR3 bases are TGTGCCAGCAGTTCCATCACGACAGGGGGAGGAAACACCATATATTTT. Together with reference TRBV7-8 and TRBJ1-3, the CDR3 gives the full variable domain: GAGVSQSPRYKVAKRGQDVALRCDPISGHVSLFWYQQALGQGPEFLTYFQNEAQLDKSGLPSDRFFAERPEGSVSTLKIQRTQQEDSAVYLCASSSITTGGGNTIYFGEGSWLTVV.

The rearrangement uses TRBV7-9 and TRBJ2-2; 12 bases are a match to TRBD2. Germline CDR1 reads SEHNR; CDR2 reads FQNEAQ (reference sequence). V trimming: 8 bases; J trimming: 2 bases; junction bases outside the gene matches: 6. CDR3 length equals 16 residues. The CDR3 loop reads CASGTSGPLNTGELFF. In DNA, the CDR3 is TGTGCCAGCGGGACTAGCGGGCCGCTTAACACCGGGGAGCTGTTTTTT.

The V call is TRBV28, the J call TRBJ1-3; TRBD1 is a possible D gene (5 bases). The V gene lost 5 bases and the J gene lost 3 bases, with 14 bases spanning the gap. Germline values: CDR1 MDHEN, CDR2 SYDVKM. CDR3 length: 15 amino acids. The CDR3 sequence is CASSVLRQFGNTIYF. The CDR3 nucleotides are TGTGCCAGCAGTGTCCTCCGACAGTTTGGAAACACCATATATTTT.

This clonotype appeared a few times. The genes are TRBV20-1 and TRBJ1-1, with TRBD1 as a possible D gene (5 bases). The germline gives CDR1 DFQATT, CDR2 SNEGSKA (reference sequence). V was shortened by 2 bases and J by 4 bases, with 5 bases between the two germline ends. This CDR3 has 11 residues. This CDR3 is CSARQGTEAFF. The CDR3, as DNA: TGCAGTGCTAGACAGGGCACTGAAGCTTTCTTT.

The gene calls are TRBV24-1 and TRBJ2-1, with 10 nucleotides matching TRBD2. Unmatched junction bases numbered 8, after V lost 8 bases and J lost 8 bases. The CDR3 runs 14 residues. Germline V gives CDR1 KGHDR, CDR2 SFDVKD. As DNA, the CDR3 is TGTGCCACCACGGACAGTCTAGCGGGAGATGAGCAGTTCTTC. Protein sequence: CATTDSLAGDEQFF.

In regard to this clonotype: One end of the junction varies from germline; a read error may be responsible. The V call is TRBV20-1, the J call TRBJ2-5; unclear D gene. This CDR3 comprises 12 residues. Germline V gives CDR1 DFQATT, CDR2 SNEGSKA (reference sequence). CDR3: CSARAPPETQYF. DNA for the CDR3: TGCAGTGCCAGAGCCCCGCCGGAGACCCAGTACTTC.

This clonotype was detected only a few times. This chain uses TRBV19 with TRBJ2-3; no reliable D call. The germline CDR1 and CDR2 sequences are LNHDA and SQIVND (reference sequence). V was trimmed by 8 bases and J by 6 bases, leaving 6 bases between them. The CDR3 sequence is 10 residues long. CDR3 sequence reads: CASGIDTQYF. CDR3 coding DNA: TGTGCCAGTGGCATTGATACGCAGTATTTT.

The chain links TRBV12-3 or TRBV12-4 to TRBJ2-5, with 9 positions matching TRBD2. This CDR3 contains 14 residues. After removal of 6 bases from V and 5 bases from J, the junction contained 7 bases not matched to a gene. CDR3 sequence: CASSHLTSGETQYF. In DNA, the CDR3 is TGTGCCAGCAGCCACCTAACTAGCGGGGAGACCCAGTACTTC.

The chain is built from TRBV24-1 and TRBJ2-1; 8 bases agree with TRBD1. The CDR3 contains 16 residues. Germline lookup yields CDR1 KGHDR and CDR2 SFDVKD. V was clipped by 1 base and J by 1 base; unmatched bases: 2. The CDR3 DNA sequence: TGTGCCACCAGTGATTTCAGACAGGGGTCCTACAATGAGCAGTTCTTC. It translates to CATSDFRQGSYNEQFF.

The chain carries TRBV7-6 and TRBJ2-5, with TRBD2 identical over 9 bases. Trimming removed 3 bases from V and 5 bases from J; junction bases left unmatched: 4. The CDR3 is 14 residues long. Per germline, CDR1 SGHVS and CDR2 FNYEAQ. This CDR3 is CASSLRGGLETQYF. The CDR3 nucleotides read TGTGCCAGCAGCTTGCGGGGGGGCCTGGAGACCCAGTACTTC. Variable domain in full (rest from reference TRBV7-6 and TRBJ2-5): GAGVSQSPRYKVTKRGQDVALRCDPISGHVSLYWYRQALGQGPEFLTYFNYEAQQDKSGLPNDRFSAERPEGSISTLTIQRTEQRDSAMYRCASSLRGGLETQYFGPGTRLLVL.

This clonotype came up a few times. The chain links TRBV7-9 to TRBJ1-1; 9 nucleotides agree with TRBD1. Germline CDR1 reads SEHNR; CDR2 reads FQNEAQ (reference sequence). V dropped 8 bases and J dropped 11; count of bases not matched to a gene: 12. CDR3 size: 13 residues. For the CDR3, the DNA is TGTGCCAGCCGCCCGACAGGGGGTCTTTTGGCTTTCTTT. The encoded protein is CASRPTGGLLAFF.

The genes are TRBV4-2 and TRBJ2-4; D may be TRBD1 (5 bases). The CDR3 is 19 residues long. The germline CDR1 and CDR2 sequences are LGHNA and YNFKEQ. Trimming cost V 0 bases and J 6 bases, with 24 bases left between them. The CDR3 spells CASSQDVGPVRLRLNIQYF. In nucleotides, the CDR3 is TGTGCCAGCAGCCAAGATGTGGGGCCGGTACGACTCAGATTAAACATTCAGTACTTC.

The chain carries TRBV2 and TRBJ1-5, with 7 bases lining up with TRBD1. The CDR3 is 14 amino acids. J gave up 3 bases and V 6 bases, and 5 bases lay outside the gene matches. CDR1 SNHLY and CDR2 FYNNEI come from the germline V gene. CDR3 in DNA: TGTGCCAGCAGCCAGACAGGGTACAATCAGCCCCAGCATTTT. This translates into CASSQTGYNQPQHF.

The chain is built from TRBV30 and TRBJ2-2; the D gene is possibly TRBD1 (6 bases). Germline lookup yields CDR1 GTSNPN and CDR2 SVGIG (reference sequence). Trimming shortened V by 6 bases and J by 7 bases, and 18 bases separated the two germline ends. The CDR3 has 14 amino acids. This chain's CDR3 is CACHKGVIIGELFF. The CDR3 coding sequence is TGTGCCTGCCATAAGGGGGTTATAATCGGGGAGCTGTTTTTT.

This rearrangement joins TRBV7-9 to TRBJ2-7, with 9 bases that match TRBD1. The V gene's germline CDR1 is SEHNR and CDR2 FQNEAQ (reference sequence). Unmatched junction bases numbered 12, after V lost 6 bases and J lost 6 bases. CDR3 size: 15 residues. The CDR3 spells CASSRGQGRSAEQYF. CDR3 DNA sequence: TGTGCCAGCAGTAGAGGACAGGGGCGGTCGGCCGAGCAGTACTTC.

This clonotype was seen only a few times. V gene TRBV28 combines with J gene TRBJ1-5, with 10 bases fitting TRBD1. The ends lost 6 bases at V and 5 bases at J; junction bases unmatched: 7. The CDR3 runs to 15 residues. CDR1 and CDR2 from the germline V gene are MDHEN and SYDVKM. Here the CDR3 reads CASSLTGGVHQPQHF. The CDR3 DNA reads as TGTGCCAGCAGCTTGACAGGGGGCGTTCATCAGCCCCAGCATTTT.

The chain combines TRBV24-1 with TRBJ2-7, with D unclear. V was cut by 5 bases and J by 0 bases, with 13 bases left in between. CDR1 KGHDR and CDR2 SFDVKD come from the germline V gene. CDR3 size: 15 residues. In nucleotides, the CDR3 is TGTGCCACCAGTGCTTCCTACGGAAGCTCCTACGAGCAGTACTTC. The encoded protein is CATSASYGSSYEQYF.

This clonotype was observed a few times. The chain is built from TRBV6-2 or TRBV6-3 and TRBJ2-2; weak D call: TRBD1 (5 bases). The CDR3 runs to 16 residues. Germline values: CDR1 MNHEY, CDR2 SVGEGT. The V end was cut by 0 bases, the J end by 2 bases, with 10 bases between. CDR3 sequence (DNA): TGTGCCAGCAGTTACTCGGGGCAGAAAAACACCGGGGAGCTGTTTTTT. It translates to CASSYSGQKNTGELFF.